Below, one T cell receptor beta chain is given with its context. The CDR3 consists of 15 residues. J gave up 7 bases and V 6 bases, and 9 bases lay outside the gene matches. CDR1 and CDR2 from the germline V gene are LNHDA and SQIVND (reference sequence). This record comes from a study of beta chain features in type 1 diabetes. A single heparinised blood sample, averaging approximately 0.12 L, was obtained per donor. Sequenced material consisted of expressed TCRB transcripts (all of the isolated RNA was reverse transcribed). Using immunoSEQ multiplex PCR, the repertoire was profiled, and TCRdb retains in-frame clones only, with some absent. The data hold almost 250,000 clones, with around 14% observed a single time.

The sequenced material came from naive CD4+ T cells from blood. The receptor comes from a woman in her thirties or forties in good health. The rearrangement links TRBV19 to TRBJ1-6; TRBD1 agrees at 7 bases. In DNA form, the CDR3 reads TGTGCCAGTAGCCAAAGGACAGGCAGCAATTCACCCCTCCACTTT. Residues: CASSQRTGSNSPLHF.